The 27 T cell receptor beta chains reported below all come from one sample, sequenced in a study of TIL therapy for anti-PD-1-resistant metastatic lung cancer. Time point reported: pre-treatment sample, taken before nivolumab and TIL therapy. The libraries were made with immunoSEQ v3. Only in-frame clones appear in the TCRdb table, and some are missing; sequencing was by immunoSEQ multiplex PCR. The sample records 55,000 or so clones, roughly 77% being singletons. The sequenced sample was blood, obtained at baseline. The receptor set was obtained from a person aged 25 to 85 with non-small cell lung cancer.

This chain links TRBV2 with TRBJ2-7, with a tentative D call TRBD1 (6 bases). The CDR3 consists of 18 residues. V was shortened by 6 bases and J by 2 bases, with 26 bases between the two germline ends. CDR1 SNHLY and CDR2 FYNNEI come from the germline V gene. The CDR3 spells CASSADPNRVRLTYEQYF. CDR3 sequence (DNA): TGTGCCAGCAGCGCGGACCCGAACAGGGTTCGCCTTACCTACGAGCAGTACTTC.

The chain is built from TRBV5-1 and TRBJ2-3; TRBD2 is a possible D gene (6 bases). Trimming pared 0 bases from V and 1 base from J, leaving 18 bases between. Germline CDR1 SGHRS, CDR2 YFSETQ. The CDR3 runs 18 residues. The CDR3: CASSLGLIAVGRTDTQYF. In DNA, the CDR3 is TGCGCCAGCAGCTTGGGTCTAATAGCGGTCGGACGCACAGATACGCAGTATTTT. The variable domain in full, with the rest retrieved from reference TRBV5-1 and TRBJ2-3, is KAGVTQTPRYLIKTRGQQVTLSCSPISGHRSVSWYQQTPGQGLQFLFEYFSETQRNKGNFPGRFSGRQFSNSRSEMNVSTLELGDSALYLCASSLGLIAVGRTDTQYFGPGTRLTVL.

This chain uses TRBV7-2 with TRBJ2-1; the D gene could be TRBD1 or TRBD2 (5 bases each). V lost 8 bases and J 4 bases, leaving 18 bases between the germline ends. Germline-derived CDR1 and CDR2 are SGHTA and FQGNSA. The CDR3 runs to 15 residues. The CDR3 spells CASALEGTFYNEQFF. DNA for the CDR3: TGTGCCAGCGCCCTAGAAGGGACCTTTTACAATGAGCAGTTCTTC.

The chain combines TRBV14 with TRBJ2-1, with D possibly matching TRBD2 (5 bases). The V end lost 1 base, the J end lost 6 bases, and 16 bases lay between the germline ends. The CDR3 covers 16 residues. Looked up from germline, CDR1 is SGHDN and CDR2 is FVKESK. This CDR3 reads CASSQGLPFSRNEQFF. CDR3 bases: TGTGCCAGCAGCCAAGGACTACCCTTTAGTCGCAATGAGCAGTTCTTC.

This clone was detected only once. The CDR3 loop is CASSYGTDSYEQYF. CDR3 nucleotides: TGTGCCAGCTCATACGGGACAGACTCCTACGAGCAGTACTTC. The gene calls are TRBV18 and TRBJ2-7; 7 positions match TRBD1. The CDR3 is made up of 14 amino acids. Trimming cost V 5 bases and J 0 bases; bases outside gene matches: 4. Germline CDR1 is KGHSH and CDR2 is LQKENI.

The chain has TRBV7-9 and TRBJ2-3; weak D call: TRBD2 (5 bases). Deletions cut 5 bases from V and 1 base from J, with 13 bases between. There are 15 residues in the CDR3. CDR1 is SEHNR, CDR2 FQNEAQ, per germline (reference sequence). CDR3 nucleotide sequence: TGTGCCAGCAGCGTTGGAGGACTCCGCACAGATACGCAGTATTTT. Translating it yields CASSVGGLRTDTQYF.

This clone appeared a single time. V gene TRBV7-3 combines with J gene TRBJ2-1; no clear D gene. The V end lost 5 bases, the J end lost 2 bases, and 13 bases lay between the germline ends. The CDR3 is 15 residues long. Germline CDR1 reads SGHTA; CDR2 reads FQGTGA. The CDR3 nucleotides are TGTGCCAGCAGCCCTTCGAGAGTAACCTACAATGAGCAGTTCTTC. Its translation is CASSPSRVTYNEQFF.

The CDR3 loop reads CASSYLTNTEAFF. The CDR3 DNA reads as TGTGCCAGCAGTTACTTAACGAACACTGAAGCTTTCTTT. This rearrangement joins TRBV6-5 to TRBJ1-1; D gene ambiguous. V was cut by 1 base and J by 1 base, with 4 bases left in between. The CDR3 runs to 13 residues. Germline assignment: CDR1 MNHEY and CDR2 SVGAGI.

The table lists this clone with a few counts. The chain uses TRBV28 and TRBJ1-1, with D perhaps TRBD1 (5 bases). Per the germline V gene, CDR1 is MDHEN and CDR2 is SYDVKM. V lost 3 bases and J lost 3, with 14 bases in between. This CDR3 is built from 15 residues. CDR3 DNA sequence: TGTGCCAGCAGTTTTCTGAGGGTGGGGGACACTGAAGCTTTCTTT. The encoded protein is CASSFLRVGDTEAFF. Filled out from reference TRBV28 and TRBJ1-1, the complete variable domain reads DVKVTQSSRYLVKRTGEKVFLECVQDMDHENMFWYRQDPGLGLRLIYFSYDVKMKEKGDIPEGYSVSREKKERFSLILESASTNQTSMYLCASSFLRVGDTEAFFGQGTRLTVV.

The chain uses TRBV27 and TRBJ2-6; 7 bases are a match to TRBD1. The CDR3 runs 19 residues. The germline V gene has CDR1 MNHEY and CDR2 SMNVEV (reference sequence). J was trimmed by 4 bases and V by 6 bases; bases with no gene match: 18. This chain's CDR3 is CASSPPDGQVRGGANVLTF. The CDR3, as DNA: TGTGCCAGCAGCCCCCCAGATGGACAGGTCCGAGGGGGGGCCAACGTCCTGACTTTC.

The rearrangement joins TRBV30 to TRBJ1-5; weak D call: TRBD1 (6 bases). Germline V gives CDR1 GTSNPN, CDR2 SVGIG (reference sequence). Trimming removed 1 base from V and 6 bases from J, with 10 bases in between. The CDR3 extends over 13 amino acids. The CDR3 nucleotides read TGTGCCTGGAGTGGAGGGGGGCGTCAGCCCCAGCATTTT. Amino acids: CAWSGGGRQPQHF.

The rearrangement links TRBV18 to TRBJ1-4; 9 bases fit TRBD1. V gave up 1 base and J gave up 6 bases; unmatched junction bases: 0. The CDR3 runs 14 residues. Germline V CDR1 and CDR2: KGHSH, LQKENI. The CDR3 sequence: CASSPRQGDEKLFF. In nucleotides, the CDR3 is TGTGCCAGCTCACCACGACAGGGGGATGAAAAACTGTTTTTT.

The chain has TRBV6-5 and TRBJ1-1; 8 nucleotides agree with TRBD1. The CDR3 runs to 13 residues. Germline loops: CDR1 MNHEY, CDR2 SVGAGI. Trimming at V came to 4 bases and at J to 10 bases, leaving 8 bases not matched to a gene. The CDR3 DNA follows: TGTGCCAGCAGTTCAGGGGGCGGGTCTGGAGCTTTCTTT. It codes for CASSSGGGSGAFF.

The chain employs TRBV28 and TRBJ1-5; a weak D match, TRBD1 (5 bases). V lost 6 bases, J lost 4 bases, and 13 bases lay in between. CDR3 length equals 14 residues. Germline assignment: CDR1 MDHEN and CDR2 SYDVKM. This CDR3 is CASRTPGGNQPQHF. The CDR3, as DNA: TGTGCCAGCAGGACCCCGGGGGGGAATCAGCCCCAGCATTTT.

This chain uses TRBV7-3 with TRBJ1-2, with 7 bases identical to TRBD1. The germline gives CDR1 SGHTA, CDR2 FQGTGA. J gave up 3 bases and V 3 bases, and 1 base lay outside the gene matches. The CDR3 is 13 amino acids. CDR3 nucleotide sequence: TGTGCCAGCAGCTTTGACAGGGACTATGGCTACACCTTC. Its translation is CASSFDRDYGYTF.

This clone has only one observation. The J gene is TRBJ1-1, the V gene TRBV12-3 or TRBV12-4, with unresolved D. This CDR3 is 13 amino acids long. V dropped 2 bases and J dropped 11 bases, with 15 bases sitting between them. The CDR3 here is CASSLTLRHTAFF. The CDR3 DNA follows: TGTGCCAGCAGTTTAACGTTGAGGCACACGGCTTTCTTT.

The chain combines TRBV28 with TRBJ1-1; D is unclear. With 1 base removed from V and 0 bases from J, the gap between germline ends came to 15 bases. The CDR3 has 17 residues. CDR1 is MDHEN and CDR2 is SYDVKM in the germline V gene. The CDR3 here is CASSLFGDGKLNTEAFF. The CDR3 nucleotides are TGTGCCAGCAGTTTATTCGGGGATGGGAAACTGAACACTGAAGCTTTCTTT.

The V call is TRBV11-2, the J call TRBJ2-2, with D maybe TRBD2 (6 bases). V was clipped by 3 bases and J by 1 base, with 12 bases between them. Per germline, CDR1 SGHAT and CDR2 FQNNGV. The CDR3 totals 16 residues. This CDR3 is CASSLFPSENTGELFF. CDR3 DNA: TGTGCCAGCAGCTTGTTTCCTAGCGAGAACACCGGGGAGCTGTTTTTT. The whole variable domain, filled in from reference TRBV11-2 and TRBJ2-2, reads EAGVAQSPRYKIIEKRQSVAFWCNPISGHATLYWYQQILGQGPKLLIQFQNNGVVDDSQLPKDRFSAERLKGVDSTLKIQPAKLEDSAVYLCASSLFPSENTGELFFGEGSRLTVL.

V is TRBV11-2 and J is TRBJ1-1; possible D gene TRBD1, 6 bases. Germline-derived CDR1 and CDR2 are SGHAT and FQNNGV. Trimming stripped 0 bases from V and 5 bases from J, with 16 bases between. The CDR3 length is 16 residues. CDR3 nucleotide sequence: TGTGCCAGCAGCTTAGATTCAGGGGCGCGAGAAACTGAAGCTTTCTTT. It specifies CASSLDSGARETEAFF.

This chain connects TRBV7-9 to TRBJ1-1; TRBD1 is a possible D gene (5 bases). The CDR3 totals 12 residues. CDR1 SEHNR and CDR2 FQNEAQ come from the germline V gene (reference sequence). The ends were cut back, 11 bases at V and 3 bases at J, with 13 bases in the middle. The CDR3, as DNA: TGTGCCGTTCAGGGTTACGACACTGAAGCTTTCTTT. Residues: CAVQGYDTEAFF.

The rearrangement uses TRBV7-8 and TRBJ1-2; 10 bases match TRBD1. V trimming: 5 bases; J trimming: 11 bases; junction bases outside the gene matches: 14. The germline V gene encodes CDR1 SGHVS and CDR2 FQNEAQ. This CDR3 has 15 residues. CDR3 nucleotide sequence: TGTGCCAGCAGCCTGACCGGGACAGGGGTCGGGTTATACACCTTC. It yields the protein CASSLTGTGVGLYTF.

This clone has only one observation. CDR3 sequence: CASSQRALTGLMVGTEAFF. The DNA of the CDR3 is TGCGCCAGCAGTCAGAGGGCACTTACAGGGTTGATGGTGGGGACTGAAGCTTTCTTT. The chain recombines TRBV4-1 with TRBJ1-1, with D possibly matching TRBD1 (6 bases). The CDR3 is made up of 19 amino acids. Trimming took 6 bases from V and 5 from J, leaving 31 bases between them. CDR1 MGHRA and CDR2 YSYEKL come from the germline V gene.

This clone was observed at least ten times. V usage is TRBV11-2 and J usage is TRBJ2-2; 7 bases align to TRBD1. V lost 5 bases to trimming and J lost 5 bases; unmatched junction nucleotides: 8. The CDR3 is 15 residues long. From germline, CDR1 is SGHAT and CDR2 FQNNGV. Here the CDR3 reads CASSPTGMGTGELFF. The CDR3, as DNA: TGTGCCAGCAGCCCGACAGGGATGGGAACCGGGGAGCTGTTTTTT.

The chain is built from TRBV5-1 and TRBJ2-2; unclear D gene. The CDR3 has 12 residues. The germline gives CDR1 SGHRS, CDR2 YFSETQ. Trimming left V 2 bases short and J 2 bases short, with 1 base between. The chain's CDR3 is CASSFNTGELFF. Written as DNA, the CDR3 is TGCGCCAGCAGCTTTAACACCGGGGAGCTGTTTTTT.

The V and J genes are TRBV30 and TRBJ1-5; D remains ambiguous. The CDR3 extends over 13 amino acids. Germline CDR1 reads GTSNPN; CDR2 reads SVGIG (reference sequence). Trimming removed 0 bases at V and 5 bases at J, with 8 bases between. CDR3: CAWSVLEYQPQHF. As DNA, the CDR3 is TGTGCCTGGAGTGTACTTGAGTATCAGCCCCAGCATTTT.

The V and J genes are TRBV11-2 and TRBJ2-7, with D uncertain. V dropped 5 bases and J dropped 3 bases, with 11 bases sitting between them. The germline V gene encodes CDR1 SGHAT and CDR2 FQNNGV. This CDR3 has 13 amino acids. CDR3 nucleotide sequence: TGTGCCAGCAGCCGGACGGCGATCTACGAGCAGTACTTC. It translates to CASSRTAIYEQYF. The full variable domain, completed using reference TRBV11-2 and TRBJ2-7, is EAGVAQSPRYKIIEKRQSVAFWCNPISGHATLYWYQQILGQGPKLLIQFQNNGVVDDSQLPKDRFSAERLKGVDSTLKIQPAKLEDSAVYLCASSRTAIYEQYFGPGTRLTVT.

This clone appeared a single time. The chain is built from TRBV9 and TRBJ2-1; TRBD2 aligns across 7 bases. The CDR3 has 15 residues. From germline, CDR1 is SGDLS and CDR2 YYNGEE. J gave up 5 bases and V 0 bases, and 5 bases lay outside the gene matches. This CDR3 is CASSVVGGRDNEQFF. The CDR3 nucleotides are TGTGCCAGCAGCGTAGTTGGGGGGAGGGACAATGAGCAGTTCTTC.